Listed below are T cell receptor beta chains from one sample, sequenced in a study of cytomegalovirus exposure and HLA in healthy donors. Only in-frame clones appear in the TCRdb table, and some are missing; sequencing was by immunoSEQ multiplex PCR. The repertoire holds around 190,000 clones, with 87% as singletons. Specimen: PBMCs. The source of these receptors is a boy aged 2 to 9 in good health and CMV-seronegative. Both conserved end residues are part of each CDR3. D genes are given only for firm matches. Expanded clones get a size class; other rows say once, few or many, or leave the size out.

clone_size | j_call | v_call | d_call | cdr3_nt | cdr3_aa
- | TRBJ2-3 | TRBV28 | - | TGTGCCAGCAGTCCGTACTTCACAGATACGCAGTATTTT | CASSPYFTDTQYF
- | TRBJ2-5 | TRBV9 | - | TGTGCCAGCAGCGTAGCCAGTGGTGGGGGGGGGCATCGCCAAGAGACCCAGTACTTC | CASSVASGGGGHRQETQYF
- | TRBJ2-1 | TRBV28 | - | TGTGCCAGCAGTTTAGGGCTGGGCAATGAGCAGTTCTTC | CASSLGLGNEQFF
- | TRBJ1-5 | TRBV10-3 | - | TGTGCCATCAGTGAGTCCCGGGACAATAGCAATCAGCCCCAGCATTTT | CAISESRDNSNQPQHF
- | TRBJ1-2 | TRBV2 | - | TGTGCCAGCAGTGAAAGGGACAAGCACCATGGCTACACCTTC | CASSERDKHHGYTF
- | TRBJ2-5 | TRBV5-6 | TRBD2 | TGTGCCAGCAGCGAGACTAGCGGGGGCCCAACGAGTACAGAGACCCAGTACTTC | CASSETSGGPTSTETQYF
- | TRBJ2-5 | TRBV5-5 | - | TGTGCCAGCAGACTTGGGGGGCAAGAGACCCAGTACTTC | CASRLGGQETQYF
- | TRBJ2-1 | TRBV5-1 | TRBD2 | TGCGCCAGCAGCCCAGGACTAGCGGGATCCTACAATGAGCAGTTCTTC | CASSPGLAGSYNEQFF
- | TRBJ2-2 | TRBV5-4 | TRBD2 | TGTGCCAGCAGCTTGGACGGGAGGGCCAGGACCGGGGAGCTGTTTTTT | CASSLDGRARTGELFF
- | TRBJ2-7 | TRBV14 | TRBD1 | TGTGCCAGCAGCCAAGATAGAGTGGCAGGGGGCTACGAGCAGTACTTC | CASSQDRVAGGYEQYF
- | TRBJ2-7 | TRBV7-6 | - | TGTGCCAGCAGCAGAACAACCGGGAGCTTCGGCGGGCAGTACTTC | CASSRTTGSFGGQYF
- | TRBJ2-7 | TRBV10-3 | TRBD2 | TGTGCCATCAGTGAGTCCAGCGGGGGGGTTTACGAGCAGTACTTC | CAISESSGGVYEQYF
- | TRBJ1-6 | TRBV2 | TRBD1 | TGTGCCGGCAGTGAAGGGACAGGGAGAAATTCACCCCTCCACTTT | CAGSEGTGRNSPLHF
- | TRBJ2-5 | TRBV15 | TRBD1 | TGTGCCACCAGTTCGGGACAGAGTAAAGAGACCCAGTACTTC | CATSSGQSKETQYF
- | TRBJ1-1 | TRBV28 | - | TGTGCCAGCAGTTCTTCCAGGGTAATGAACACTGAAGCTTTCTTT | CASSSSRVMNTEAFF
- | TRBJ2-1 | TRBV14 | - | TGTGCCAGCAGCCAAGATCGTGGACAAATTTACAATGAGCAGTTCTTC | CASSQDRGQIYNEQFF
- | TRBJ1-2 | TRBV7-9 | - | TGTGCCAGCAGCATGAAGGGGGTCCCGGCTAACTATGGCTACACCTTC | CASSMKGVPANYGYTF
- | TRBJ2-7 | TRBV2 | - | TGTGCCAGCGCACGGAGGGACGAGCAGTACTTC | CASARRDEQYF
once | TRBJ1-1 | TRBV10-2 | - | TGCGCCAGCAGTCCGGGACAATGGACTGAAGCTTTCTTT | CASSPGQWTEAFF
- | TRBJ2-5 | TRBV27 | TRBD1 | TGTGCCAGCAGCCGGGACAGGTGGAGTGGCGGAGAAGAGACCCAGTACTTC | CASSRDRWSGGEETQYF
- | TRBJ2-7 | TRBV6-6 | - | TGTGCCAGCAGTTACCCAACCGGAGGGTCCTACGAGCAGTACTTC | CASSYPTGGSYEQYF
- | TRBJ1-1 | TRBV5-1 | - | TGCGCCAGCAGCCCCCATGGTGCAGAGGTAATGAACACTGAAGCTTTCTTT | CASSPHGAEVMNTEAFF
- | TRBJ1-6 | TRBV7-8 | TRBD1 | TGTGCCAGCAGCTTCGGACAGGGTAATTCACCCCTCCACTTT | CASSFGQGNSPLHF